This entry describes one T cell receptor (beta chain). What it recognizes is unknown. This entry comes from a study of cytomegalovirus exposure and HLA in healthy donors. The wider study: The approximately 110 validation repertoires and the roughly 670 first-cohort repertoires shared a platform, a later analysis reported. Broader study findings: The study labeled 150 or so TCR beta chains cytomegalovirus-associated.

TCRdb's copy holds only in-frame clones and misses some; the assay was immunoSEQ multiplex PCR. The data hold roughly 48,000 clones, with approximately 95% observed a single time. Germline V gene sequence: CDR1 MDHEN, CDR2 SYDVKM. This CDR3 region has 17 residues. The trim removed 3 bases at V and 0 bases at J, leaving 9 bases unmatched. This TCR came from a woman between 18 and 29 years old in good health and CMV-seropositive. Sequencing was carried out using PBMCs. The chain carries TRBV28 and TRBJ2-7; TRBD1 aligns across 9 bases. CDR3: CASSFLGQGISSYEQYF. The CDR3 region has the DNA TGTGCCAGCAGTTTTCTGGGACAGGGTATAAGCTCCTACGAGCAGTACTTC.